This T cell receptor beta chain was recorded in a study of T cell responses to AZD1222 COVID-19 vaccine. Study results and limitations: When two AZD1222 doses had been given, Spike-specific TCR breadth and depth rose. CD4 TCRs associated with vaccination spanned spike, dominating at 160-218 and 743-854. Females made up more of the donors, who were largely white British, and clonal diversity may have come out too low. Repertoires in all cases were sampled only once the peak T cell response had passed.

The data were produced by immunoSEQ multiplex PCR, yet TCRdb's version contains in-frame clones alone and is incomplete. In the table there are approximately 76,000 clones, approximately 88% of which are singletons. Germline V CDR1 and CDR2: LNHNV, YYDKDF (reference sequence). Trimming left V 9 bases short and J 2 bases short, with 11 bases between. The CDR3 totals 13 residues. Turning to this clone: Antigen specificity is unknown.

This chain connects TRBV15 to TRBJ1-5; D is ambiguous. The sequence was collected from an adult in good health. The material sequenced was peripheral blood, taken on day 0 of AZD1222 vaccination. CDR3 sequence reads: CATAGGGNQPQHF. CDR3 coding DNA: TGTGCCACAGCGGGTGGTGGCAATCAGCCCCAGCATTTT.